The 6 T cell receptor beta chains presented below share a single source sample, sequenced in a study of T cell repertoires in cytomegalovirus infection. For these TCRs, the target antigens are not known. TCRdb re-called the reads with MiXCR, one entry per CDR3 protein. This table holds tens of thousands of distinct CDR3 sequences, 20% found once. Material for sequencing was PBMCs, sequenced either directly or after in vitro stimulation (not recorded which). Receptors were obtained from a human donor in good health (CMV status not recorded). Some clones in this sample may be carry-over from other donors' samples.

In its sample, this clonotype was seen once. The chain has TRBV19 and TRBJ1-3; D perhaps matches TRBD1 (6 bases). Trimming took off 3 bases at V and 5 bases at J, with 14 bases between the two ends. Germline V gene sequence: CDR1 LNHDA, CDR2 SQIVND (reference sequence). The CDR3 totals 15 residues. CDR3 in DNA: TGTGCCAGTAGTATCCAACCGGACAGTAGAAACACCATATATTTT. Translating it yields CASSIQPDSRNTIYF.

The table lists this clonotype with a few counts. This chain uses TRBV2 with TRBJ1-1; D is unclear. Germline CDR1 and CDR2: SNHLY and FYNNEI. The V end lost 2 bases, the J end lost 1 base, and 8 bases lay between the germline ends. This CDR3 contains 14 residues. CDR3 bases: TGTGCCAGCAGTGAATATCGGCAGAACACTGAAGCTTTCTTT. This codes for CASSEYRQNTEAFF.

This clonotype was recorded once. The gene calls are TRBV6-2 or TRBV6-3 and TRBJ1-1, with D hard to call. With 6 bases removed from V and 0 bases from J, the gap between germline ends came to 8 bases. Germline V gene lookup returns CDR1 MNHEY and CDR2 SVGEGT. This CDR3 is built from 13 residues. The CDR3 coding sequence is TGTGCCAGCAGGTGGGAGCTGAACACTGAAGCTTTCTTT. Its translation: CASRWELNTEAFF.

The V call is TRBV12-3 or TRBV12-4, the J call TRBJ2-3; D gene ambiguous. The V and J ends lost 5 bases and 3 bases respectively, with 6 bases between them. The CDR3 length is 12 residues. The CDR3 loop is CASSPATDTQYF. In nucleotides, the CDR3 is TGTGCCAGCAGTCCGGCAACAGATACGCAGTATTTT.

This clonotype has a count of ten or more. The V call is TRBV7-8, the J call TRBJ1-3; D is possibly TRBD1 (5 bases). The ends were cut back, 5 bases at V and 0 bases at J, with 8 bases in the middle. The CDR3 loop spans 14 amino acids. Germline CDR1 reads SGHVS; CDR2 reads FQNEAQ. In nucleotides, the CDR3 is TGTGCCAGCAGCCCACAGGACTCTGGAAACACCATATATTTT. Translated: CASSPQDSGNTIYF.

J is TRBJ1-1 and V is TRBV4-1; D is unresolved. V was clipped by 1 base and J by 0 bases, with 6 bases between them. Germline CDR1 and CDR2: MGHRA and YSYEKL. CDR3 length: 14 amino acids. The CDR3 here is CASSQGFLNTEAFF. CDR3 DNA: TGCGCCAGCAGCCAAGGTTTTTTGAACACTGAAGCTTTCTTT.